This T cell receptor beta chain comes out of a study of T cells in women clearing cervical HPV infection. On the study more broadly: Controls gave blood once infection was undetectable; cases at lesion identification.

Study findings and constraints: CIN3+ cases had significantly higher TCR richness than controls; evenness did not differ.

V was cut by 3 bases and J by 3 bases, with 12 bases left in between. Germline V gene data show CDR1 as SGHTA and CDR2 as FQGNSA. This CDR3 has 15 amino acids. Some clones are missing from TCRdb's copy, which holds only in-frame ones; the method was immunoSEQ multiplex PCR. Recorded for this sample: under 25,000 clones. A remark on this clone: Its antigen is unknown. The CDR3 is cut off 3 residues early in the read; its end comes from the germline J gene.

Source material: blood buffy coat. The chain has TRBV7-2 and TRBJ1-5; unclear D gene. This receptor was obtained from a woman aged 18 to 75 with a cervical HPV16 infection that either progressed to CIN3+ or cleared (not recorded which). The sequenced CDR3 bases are TGTGCCAGCAGCTTCCTTGAGGGTAACAATCAGCCC. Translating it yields CASSFLEGNNQP. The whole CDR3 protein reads CASSFLEGNNQPQHF.